This T cell receptor beta chain emerged from a study of cytomegalovirus exposure and HLA in healthy donors. Notes on the study in general: In a later analysis, HLA-C alleles had the fewest associated TCRs, DRB1 alleles the most. Earlier analysis found most TCR beta V segments productive about 90% or about 30% of the time. Later analysis reportedly placed an Asian-associated ancestry cluster below the roughly 700-donor mean in N-insertions. The classifier, whose performance was assessed in both the original and validation cohorts, reportedly diagnosed cytomegalovirus status with high specificity and sensitivity.

Germline V gene lookup returns CDR1 SEHNR and CDR2 FQNEAQ (reference sequence). This CDR3 has 14 amino acids. J gave up 7 bases and V 5 bases, and 8 bases lay outside the gene matches. Turning to this clone: What it binds is not known.

The PCR was carried out with 60 Vbeta primers and 13 Jbeta primers. Clones were read by immunoSEQ multiplex PCR, and TCRdb kept only the in-frame ones, dropping some. The sample includes 140,000 to 150,000 clones, over 60% seen only once; the top ten take 3%. The V call is TRBV7-9, the J call TRBJ2-7; TRBD1 matches at 10 bases. The specimen sequenced was PBMCs. The source is a man aged 40-50 years in good health and CMV-seropositive. The CDR3 is CASSVGTGDREQYF. CDR3 DNA: TGTGCCAGCAGCGTCGGGACAGGGGATCGGGAGCAGTACTTC.